These T cell receptor beta chains were read from a single sample in a study of blood T cell repertoires in COVID-19. Profiled with immunoSEQ multiplex PCR; TCRdb holds only in-frame clones, not every one. The repertoire consists of around 170,000 clones, with 85% to 90% occurring once and the leading ten covering under 3.5%. The sequencing input was peripheral blood. These receptors all come from a woman in her twenties or thirties with active or convalescent COVID-19. Both conserved end residues are part of each CDR3. A D gene is named only where the DNA matches it firmly. Size values are once, few and many counts, or a class for expanded clones, and some rows have none.

clone_size	v_call	cdr3_length	j_call	d_call	cdr3_aa	cdr3_nt
once	TRBV7-9	15	TRBJ1-2	.	CASSPLQGIKYGYTF	TGTGCCAGCAGCCCCCTGCAGGGGATAAAATATGGCTACACCTTC
.	TRBV7-9	11	TRBJ1-2	.	CASSYKDSFSF	TGTGCCAGCAGCTATAAGGACAGTTTTTCCTTC
.	TRBV23-1	11	TRBJ2-2	TRBD1	CGWTGTGELFF	TGCGGGTGGACAGGAACCGGGGAGCTGTTTTTT
.	TRBV6-4	15	TRBJ2-3	.	CASSLSGGWTDTQYF	TGTGCCAGCAGTCTGTCCGGGGGTTGGACAGATACGCAGTATTTT
.	TRBV30	15	TRBJ2-2	.	CAWSGVRGDAGELFF	TGTGCCTGGAGTGGGGTCCGGGGAGACGCCGGGGAGCTGTTTTTT
.	TRBV28	15	TRBJ1-1	TRBD1	CASSLLTSGGTEAFF	TGTGCCAGCAGTTTACTCACTTCAGGGGGCACTGAAGCTTTCTTT
.	TRBV25-1	14	TRBJ2-3	.	CASSELANTDTQYF	TGTGCCAGCAGTGAGCTAGCAAACACAGATACGCAGTATTTT
.	TRBV15	15	TRBJ1-5	.	CATSRAAISNQPQHF	TGTGCCACCAGCAGAGCCGCGATCTCCAATCAGCCCCAGCATTTT
.	TRBV6-5	16	TRBJ2-7	.	CASSYNREIRTYEQYF	TGTGCCAGCAGTTACAATCGGGAGATACGAACCTACGAGCAGTACTTC
.	TRBV10-1	14	TRBJ2-1	TRBD2	CASSESGGYNEQFF	TGCGCCAGCAGTGAAAGCGGGGGCTACAATGAGCAGTTCTTC
.	TRBV5-1	17	TRBJ2-3	.	CASSLAYPGGGQDTQYF	TGCGCCAGCAGCTTGGCGTACCCTGGCGGGGGACAAGATACGCAGTATTTT
.	TRBV2	13	TRBJ1-1	TRBD1	CASGKTGGTEAFF	TGTGCCAGCGGCAAGACAGGGGGCACTGAAGCTTTCTTT
.	TRBV5-6	16	TRBJ1-5	TRBD1	CASSRNRGTINQPQHF	TGTGCCAGCAGCCGGAACAGGGGGACGATCAATCAGCCCCAGCATTTT
.	TRBV15	18	TRBJ2-4	.	CATSSDRITNLAKNIQYF	TGTGCCACCAGCAGTGACAGGATTACTAATCTAGCCAAAAACATTCAGTACTTC
.	TRBV4-1	14	TRBJ1-3	TRBD1	CASSQGDSRNTIYF	TGCGCCAGCAGCCAAGGGGACAGCAGAAACACCATATATTTT
.	TRBV6-5	15	TRBJ2-3	TRBD1	CASSYSGQGRNTQYF	TGTGCCAGCAGTTACTCGGGACAGGGGCGAAATACGCAGTATTTT
.	TRBV6-5	14	TRBJ2-1	TRBD2	CASSYKAGVGEQFF	TGTGCCAGCAGTTACAAGGCGGGAGTTGGCGAGCAGTTCTTC
once	TRBV10-2	15	TRBJ1-3	TRBD1	CASSGTGHSGNTIYF	TGCGCCAGCAGCGGGACAGGCCACTCTGGAAACACCATATATTTT
.	TRBV7-2	15	TRBJ2-5	TRBD1	CASSSDRGLQETQYF	TGTGCCAGCAGCTCGGACAGGGGGCTCCAAGAGACCCAGTACTTC
.	TRBV19	15	TRBJ2-7	TRBD1	CASSILGTGQYEQYF	TGTGCCAGTAGTATACTGGGGACAGGACAATACGAGCAGTACTTC
.	TRBV30	15	TRBJ2-5	.	CAWSASQGTQETQYF	TGTGCCTGGTCGGCCTCTCAGGGAACCCAAGAGACCCAGTACTTC
.	TRBV11-1	16	TRBJ1-1	.	CASSPIQGKGNTEAFF	TGTGCCAGCAGCCCCATCCAGGGGAAGGGGAACACTGAAGCTTTCTTT
.	TRBV13	15	TRBJ1-6	.	CASSRAEGRGSPLHF	TGTGCCAGCAGCCGGGCGGAGGGGCGCGGATCACCCCTCCACTTT
.	TRBV5-4	14	TRBJ2-3	.	CASSLYSPTDTQYF	TGTGCCAGCAGCTTGTATTCCCCCACAGATACGCAGTATTTT
.	TRBV18	13	TRBJ1-4	TRBD1	CASSTGVAEKLFF	TGTGCCAGCTCAACAGGGGTTGCTGAAAAACTGTTTTTT
.	TRBV6-5	15	TRBJ2-2	TRBD1	CASSPRQGAIGELFF	TGTGCCAGCAGTCCTAGACAGGGGGCAATCGGGGAGCTGTTTTTT
once	TRBV27	16	TRBJ2-3	TRBD2	CASGRSGRSPGDTQYF	TGTGCCAGCGGACGGAGCGGGAGGTCTCCTGGGGATACGCAGTATTTT
.	TRBV5-5	13	TRBJ1-2	.	CASSLSHGDGYTF	TGTGCCAGCAGCCTCAGTCATGGAGATGGCTACACCTTC
.	TRBV6-5	14	TRBJ1-2	.	CASSYLRGMNGYTF	TGTGCCAGCAGTTACCTCAGGGGAATGAATGGCTACACCTTC
.	TRBV30	14	TRBJ1-1	TRBD1	CAWRLDRDDTEAFF	TGTGCCTGGAGGCTTGACAGGGATGACACTGAAGCTTTCTTT
.	TRBV15	20	TRBJ2-1	TRBD2	CATSWTGTSGGAVAYNEQFF	TGTGCCACCAGCTGGACCGGGACTAGCGGGGGGGCAGTGGCCTACAATGAGCAGTTCTTC